Listed below are T cell receptor beta chains from one sample, sequenced in a study of blood T cell repertoires in COVID-19. The method was immunoSEQ multiplex PCR; TCRdb's version includes in-frame clones alone and lacks a portion of them. Among fewer than 200,000 clones, about 85% were seen once, and the ten largest hold roughly 25%. Sequenced: PBMCs or T cells enriched from blood (not recorded which). The receptors derive from a woman aged 35 to 49 in a cohort exposed to, infected with or recovered from COVID-19 (not recorded which). CDR3s include the opening cysteine and the closing phenylalanine or tryptophan. A D gene is named only where the DNA matches it firmly. Clone size is not always given. Where it is, it says once, few, many or a class for expanded clones.

len	abundance	d_gene	v_gene	j_gene	CDR3nt	CDR3aa
18	.	TRBD2	TRBV4-2	TRBJ2-3	TGTGCCAGCAGCCCTCCAGGGTTTGGGGCGGGGGGAATAGATACGCAGTATTTT	CASSPPGFGAGGIDTQYF
13	.	.	TRBV27	TRBJ1-1	TGTGCCAGCAGTGGCTTTGGTGTCACTGAAGCTTTCTTT	CASSGFGVTEAFF
15	.	.	TRBV21-1	TRBJ2-1	TGTGCCAGCTTGACCCGATGGAGGAGGACTACGGAGCAGTTCTTC	CASLTRWRRTTEQFF
16	.	TRBD2	TRBV13	TRBJ2-3	TGTGCCAGCAGCTTAGGCGGGGGGGCCGGCGCAGATACGCAGTATTTT	CASSLGGGAGADTQYF
13	.	TRBD1	TRBV7-9	TRBJ1-2	TGTGCCAGCAGCTCACAGGGGGCTGAAGGCTACACCTTC	CASSSQGAEGYTF
13	.	.	TRBV19	TRBJ2-3	TGTGCCAGTAGTCCGACAGACGAGGATACGCAGTATTTT	CASSPTDEDTQYF
13	.	.	TRBV20-1	TRBJ1-1	TGCAGTGCTAGTCGGAGCAGGGACACTGAAGCTTTCTTT	CSASRSRDTEAFF
16	.	.	TRBV4-2	TRBJ2-5	TGTGCCAGCAGCCAATACGACAGAGGCCCCCAAGAGACCCAGTACTTC	CASSQYDRGPQETQYF
14	.	TRBD2	TRBV7-9	TRBJ2-7	TGTGCCAGCAGCGGGGGGGGTGGACCCTACGAGCAGTACTTC	CASSGGGGPYEQYF
16	.	TRBD1	TRBV27	TRBJ1-1	TGTGCCAGCAGTTTAATTCCGACAGGGGCGGACACTGAAGCTTTCTTT	CASSLIPTGADTEAFF
16	.	TRBD1	TRBV3-1/TRBV3-2	TRBJ1-2	TGTGCCAGCAGCCTTCTGACAGGGGGCGCGGTTAATGGCTACACCTTC	CASSLLTGGAVNGYTF
14	few	.	TRBV19	TRBJ2-1	TGTGCCAGTAACTCTCTACGGGGATACAATGAGCAGTTCTTC	CASNSLRGYNEQFF
13	.	.	TRBV6-5	TRBJ1-1	TGTGCCAGCAGCCTGACAGGGAACACTGAAGCTTTCTTT	CASSLTGNTEAFF
15	.	TRBD2	TRBV6-2/TRBV6-3	TRBJ2-1	TGTGCCAGCAGTCCAGGACTAGGCGCGAGGAATGAGCAGTTCTTC	CASSPGLGARNEQFF
20	.	TRBD2	TRBV19	TRBJ2-1	TGTGCCAGTAGTATAGATCGGGGGGGAACCGGGACTAGCGGCTACAATGAGCAGTTCTTC	CASSIDRGGTGTSGYNEQFF